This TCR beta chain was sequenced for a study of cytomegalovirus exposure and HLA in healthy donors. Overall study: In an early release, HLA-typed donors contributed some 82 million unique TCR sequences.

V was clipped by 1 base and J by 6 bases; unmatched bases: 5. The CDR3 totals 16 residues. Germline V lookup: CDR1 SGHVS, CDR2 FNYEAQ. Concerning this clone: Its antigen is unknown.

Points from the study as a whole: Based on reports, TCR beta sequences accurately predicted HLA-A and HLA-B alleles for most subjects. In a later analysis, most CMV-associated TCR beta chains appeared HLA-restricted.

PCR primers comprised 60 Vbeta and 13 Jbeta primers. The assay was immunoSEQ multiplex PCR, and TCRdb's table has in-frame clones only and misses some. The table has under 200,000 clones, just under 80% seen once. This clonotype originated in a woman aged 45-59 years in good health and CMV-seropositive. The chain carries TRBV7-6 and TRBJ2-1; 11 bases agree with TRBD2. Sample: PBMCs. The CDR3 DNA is TGTGCCAGCAGCTTAGAAGGGACTAGCGGACTCAATGAGCAGTTCTTC. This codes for CASSLEGTSGLNEQFF. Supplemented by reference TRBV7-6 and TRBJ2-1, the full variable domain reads GAGVSQSPRYKVTKRGQDVALRCDPISGHVSLYWYRQALGQGPEFLTYFNYEAQQDKSGLPNDRFSAERPEGSISTLTIQRTEQRDSAMYRCASSLEGTSGLNEQFFGPGTRLTVL.